Detailed here is one T cell receptor beta chain. The sample belongs to a study of OX40 agonist ivuxolimab in advanced cancers. In the study overall: Previous treatment with anti-PD-1, anti-PD-L1 or anti-CTLA-4 therapy was allowed; under 50% had received some.

CDR1 is LGHNA, CDR2 YSLEER, per germline. The CDR3 contains 14 residues. The ends lost 3 bases at V and 6 bases at J; junction bases unmatched: 6. TCRdb's table, derived via immunoSEQ multiplex PCR, lists solely in-frame clones and lacks some. The table lists around 100,000 clones, about 88% of them singletons. The sample was CD4+ or CD8+ T cells sorted from blood, taken in a trial of the OX40 agonist ivuxolimab. The clonotype originates from an adult with an advanced solid tumor such as melanoma, head and neck, liver or kidney cancer. The chain links TRBV4-3 to TRBJ2-7; 9 bases match TRBD1. CDR3 DNA sequence: TGCGCCAGCAGCCAGAACAGGGGGCTCGGCGAGCAGTACTTC. Its protein product is CASSQNRGLGEQYF.